This is a list of T cell receptor beta chains from one sample in a study of blood T cell repertoires in COVID-19. Assay used: immunoSEQ multiplex PCR; TCRdb lists only in-frame clones, some missing. This sample has about 250,000 clones, with approximately 92% found just once. The specimen sequenced was PBMCs or T cells enriched from blood (not recorded which). Source of these receptors: a woman aged 18-29 years who had recovered from COVID-19. CDR3s include the opening cysteine and the closing phenylalanine or tryptophan. The D gene is left open where the match is weak. The size field is filled for only some rows; it gives once, few, many or a size class.

d_call	v_call	clone_size	j_call	cdr3_nt	cdr3_aa
.	TRBV19	.	TRBJ2-2	TGTGCCAGTAGCTCCCAGGGCACCGGGGAGCTGTTTTTT	CASSSQGTGELFF
TRBD2	TRBV15	once	TRBJ2-5	TGTGCCACCAGCAACCTAGCGGGGGAAGAGACCCAGTACTTC	CATSNLAGEETQYF
.	TRBV4-2	.	TRBJ1-1	TGTGCCAGCAGCCAAGATTGGGGCCTAACAGGGTCCACTGAAGCTTTCTTT	CASSQDWGLTGSTEAFF
.	TRBV5-6	.	TRBJ1-2	TGTGCCAGCAGCCCTACTAACTATGGCTACACCTTC	CASSPTNYGYTF
.	TRBV25-1	.	TRBJ1-6	TGTGCCAGCAGTGCCCGGGGTGGCAGGGGTTTTTCACCCCTCCACTTT	CASSARGGRGFSPLHF
TRBD2	TRBV27	.	TRBJ2-3	TGTGCCAGCAGACTAAACTACGAGCGGGGCCCCACAGATACGCAGTATTTT	CASRLNYERGPTDTQYF
.	TRBV2	.	TRBJ2-3	TGTGCCAGCAGTGTTATTAGGGGGGGGGCAATGCAGTATTTT	CASSVIRGGAMQYF
.	TRBV5-1	.	TRBJ2-7	TGCGCCAGCAGCTTGGGGCAGGGTCCCAACGAGCAGTACTTC	CASSLGQGPNEQYF
TRBD1	TRBV5-8	.	TRBJ1-1	TGTGCCAGCAGCTTGGTCTTGGGACAGGGTACGACTGAAGCTTTCTTT	CASSLVLGQGTTEAFF
TRBD2	TRBV29-1	.	TRBJ2-1	TGCAGCGCCTTTAGCGGGGGGCCTGAGCAGTTCTTC	CSAFSGGPEQFF
TRBD1	TRBV5-4	.	TRBJ2-2	TGTGCCAGCAGGTCAAACCTAGGACAGGGGACCGGGGAGCTGTTTTTT	CASRSNLGQGTGELFF
.	TRBV7-8	.	TRBJ1-6	TGTGCCAGCAGCCACTTTGGGGCGCTAAATTCACCCCTCCACTTT	CASSHFGALNSPLHF
.	TRBV27	.	TRBJ1-2	TGTGCCAGCAGTCAGAGTCGACTTATGTATGGCTACACCTTC	CASSQSRLMYGYTF
TRBD1	TRBV10-2	.	TRBJ2-1	TGCGCCAGCAGCCCGGGACAGGGGGGCACAGGACAGTTCTTC	CASSPGQGGTGQFF
.	TRBV19	.	TRBJ2-1	TGTGCCAGTAGTATAAATAGGGACAAGAGCTCCTACAATGAGCAGTTCTTC	CASSINRDKSSYNEQFF
.	TRBV12-3/TRBV12-4	.	TRBJ1-2	TGTGCCAGCAGCAGTCACGGGAACTATGGCTACACCTTC	CASSSHGNYGYTF
TRBD2	TRBV3-1/TRBV3-2	.	TRBJ2-3	TGTGCCAGCAGCCAAGGGGTGGAGCGGGGGGGCACAGATACGCAGTATTTT	CASSQGVERGGTDTQYF